Below are 13 T cell receptor beta chains sequenced from a single sample in a study of blood T cell repertoires in COVID-19. Assay: immunoSEQ multiplex PCR; the TCRdb copy retains only in-frame clones and omits some. The sample lists some 240,000 clones; more than 75% were seen once. What was sequenced was peripheral blood. These receptors all come from a human donor in a cohort sampled during active COVID-19.

The J gene is TRBJ1-5, the V gene TRBV28; 7 positions agree with TRBD1. Germline loops: CDR1 MDHEN, CDR2 SYDVKM. The CDR3 length is 14 residues. J gave up 4 bases and V 8 bases, and 8 bases lay outside the gene matches. CDR3 sequence: CASQGETGNQPQHF. The CDR3 nucleotides are TGTGCCAGCCAAGGGGAGACAGGGAATCAGCCCCAGCATTTT. The whole variable domain, filled in from reference TRBV28 and TRBJ1-5, reads DVKVTQSSRYLVKRTGEKVFLECVQDMDHENMFWYRQDPGLGLRLIYFSYDVKMKEKGDIPEGYSVSREKKERFSLILESASTNQTSMYLCASQGETGNQPQHFGDGTRLSIL.

This chain joins TRBV4-2 and TRBJ1-1; D call uncertain. The V gene lost 1 base and the J gene lost 7 bases, with 13 bases spanning the gap. The CDR3 runs to 14 residues. Germline-derived CDR1 and CDR2 are LGHNA and YNFKEQ. The DNA for the CDR3 is TGTGCCAGCAGCCAAGGATCCGGTCTCGGTGAAGCTTTCTTT. Protein product: CASSQGSGLGEAFF.

This chain joins TRBV11-3 and TRBJ2-2; a possible D gene is TRBD2 (6 bases). The length of the CDR3 is 15 residues. V was trimmed by 6 bases and J by 4 bases, leaving 15 bases between them. Looked up from germline, CDR1 is SGHNT and CDR2 is YENEEA. The CDR3: CASSRGRSFTGELFF. As DNA, the CDR3 is TGTGCCAGCAGTCGGGGGAGGTCCTTCACCGGGGAGCTGTTTTTT.

This clone was recorded only once. The chain recombines TRBV12-3 or TRBV12-4 with TRBJ1-2, with D uncertain. CDR3 length: 10 residues. V was trimmed by 8 bases and J by 8 bases, leaving 9 bases between them. CDR3 loop: CASLGFGYTF. DNA for the CDR3: TGTGCCAGCCTCGGGTTCGGCTACACCTTC.

This sequence joins TRBV7-8 and TRBJ2-7; D might be TRBD2 (6 bases). CDR3 length: 15 amino acids. V was shortened by 5 bases and J by 4 bases, with 18 bases between the two germline ends. Germline CDR1 and CDR2: SGHVS and FQNEAQ. DNA of the CDR3: TGTGCCAGCAGCGTAGGCCGAGGAGGGTATTACGAGCAGTACTTC. This translates into CASSVGRGGYYEQYF.

V and J are TRBV2 and TRBJ1-5, with D perhaps matching TRBD1 (5 bases). CDR3 length equals 14 residues. Germline CDR1 SNHLY, CDR2 FYNNEI. The V end lost 5 bases, the J end lost 5 bases, and 13 bases lay between the germline ends. CDR3 region: CASSPRGVDQPQHF. In DNA form, the CDR3 reads TGTGCCAGCAGTCCACGGGGGGTGGATCAGCCCCAGCATTTT. The full variable domain, completed using reference TRBV2 and TRBJ1-5, is EPEVTQTPSHQVTQMGQEVILRCVPISNHLYFYWYRQILGQKVEFLVSFYNNEISEKSEIFDDQFSVERPDGSNFTLKIRSTKLEDSAMYFCASSPRGVDQPQHFGDGTRLSIL.

The chain recombines TRBV3-1 (or the pseudogene TRBV3-2) with TRBJ1-4; D unclear. V lost 1 base and J 0 bases, leaving 6 bases between the germline ends. The V gene's germline CDR1 is LGHDT and CDR2 YNNKEL (reference sequence). This CDR3 spans 15 amino acids. The CDR3 protein is CASSQGAPTNEKLFF. The CDR3 DNA reads TGTGCCAGCAGCCAAGGGGCTCCAACTAATGAAAAACTGTTTTTT.

J is TRBJ1-4 and V is TRBV19, with D possibly TRBD1 on 5 matching bases. Trimming took off 5 bases at V and 0 bases at J, with 10 bases between the two ends. The germline CDR1 and CDR2 sequences are LNHDA and SQIVND (reference sequence). This CDR3 spans 15 amino acids. CDR3 loop: CASSPHRSTNEKLFF. DNA for the CDR3: TGTGCCAGTAGTCCGCACAGGTCAACTAATGAAAAACTGTTTTTT.

The rearrangement links TRBV9 to TRBJ1-4; D is perhaps TRBD1 (5 bases). The CDR3 runs 14 residues. CDR1 is SGDLS and CDR2 is YYNGEE in the germline V gene. The germline V and J ends were trimmed by 3 bases and 3 bases, with 9 bases remaining between them. In nucleotides, the CDR3 is TGTGCCAGCAGCGCGGGGGTTGCTAATGAAAAACTGTTTTTT. This translates into CASSAGVANEKLFF.

This chain uses TRBV28 with TRBJ1-5; D is ambiguous. V lost 2 bases, J lost 5 bases, and 7 bases lay in between. Germline CDR1 MDHEN, CDR2 SYDVKM. The CDR3 totals 13 residues. The CDR3 DNA reads as TGTGCCAGCAGTTTAGGTTCGGATCAGCCCCAGCATTTT. Its protein is CASSLGSDQPQHF.

The chain employs TRBV3-1 (or the pseudogene TRBV3-2) and TRBJ1-5; D gene ambiguous. The CDR3 covers 12 residues. Trimming pared 4 bases from V and 7 bases from J, leaving 8 bases between. CDR1 and CDR2 from the germline V gene are LGHDT and YNNKEL (reference sequence). The CDR3 coding sequence is TGTGCCAGCAGCCTCAGCGGGCAGCCCCAGCATTTT. Protein sequence: CASSLSGQPQHF.

This clone turned up a few times. The chain combines TRBV4-2 with TRBJ1-4; maybe TRBD1 (6 bases). CDR1 LGHNA and CDR2 YNFKEQ come from the germline V gene. The CDR3 has 14 amino acids. V was pared by 3 bases and J by 8 bases, with 13 bases between. CDR3 loop: CASSQIWGQEKLFF. The CDR3 coding sequence is TGTGCCAGCAGCCAGATTTGGGGACAAGAAAAACTGTTTTTT.

The chain recombines TRBV5-1 with TRBJ1-1; D call uncertain. The CDR3 length is 10 residues. The germline gives CDR1 SGHRS, CDR2 YFSETQ. V lost 5 bases to trimming and J lost 4 bases, with 3 bases between them. DNA for the CDR3: TGCGCCAGCAGAGCCACTGAAGCTTTCTTT. This gives the protein CASRATEAFF.